Below are 10 T cell receptor beta chains sequenced from a single sample in a study of cytomegalovirus exposure and HLA in healthy donors. The study ran its PCR with 60 Vbeta and 13 Jbeta primers. Assay used: immunoSEQ multiplex PCR; TCRdb lists only in-frame clones, some missing. Among 83,000 or so clones listed, about three quarters were seen once. The sample was PBMCs. Source of these receptors: a female donor in good health and CMV-seronegative.

This chain joins TRBV30 and TRBJ1-1; D may be TRBD1 (6 bases). Germline V CDR1 and CDR2: GTSNPN, SVGIG (reference sequence). The CDR3 is 13 residues long. Trimming shortened V by 4 bases and J by 5 bases, and 14 bases separated the two germline ends. Here the CDR3 reads CAWNRHQGTEAFF. The CDR3 coding sequence is TGTGCCTGGAATCGTCACCAGGGGACTGAAGCTTTCTTT.

CDR3 region: CASSLAQGGTGELFF. The DNA for the CDR3 is TGCGCCAGCAGCTTGGCACAGGGGGGGACCGGGGAGCTGTTTTTT. V and J are TRBV5-1 and TRBJ2-2; a weak D match, TRBD1 (8 bases). Germline loops: CDR1 SGHRS, CDR2 YFSETQ. The CDR3 is 15 amino acids. Trimming cost V 0 bases and J 5 bases, with 11 bases left between them.

The chain's CDR3 is CASSSGQGGWETQYF. CDR3 nucleotides: TGCGCCAGCAGCTCCGGACAGGGCGGGTGGGAGACCCAGTACTTC. This sequence joins TRBV5-1 and TRBJ2-5; 8 bases fit TRBD1. In germline, CDR1 is SGHRS, CDR2 YFSETQ. J lost 5 bases, V lost 3 bases, and 9 bases had no gene match. The CDR3 sequence is 15 residues long.

This chain connects TRBV6-4 to TRBJ2-3; 12 bases line up with TRBD2. CDR1 is MRHNA, CDR2 SNTAGT, per germline. Trimming took 6 bases from V and 4 from J; bases not matched to a gene: 5. The CDR3 covers 15 residues. CDR3 region: CASSPSGGAADTQYF. For the CDR3, the DNA is TGTGCCAGCAGCCCTAGCGGGGGGGCCGCAGATACGCAGTATTTT.

The chain couples TRBV6-5 to TRBJ2-7; 8 bases fit TRBD2. CDR1 and CDR2 from the germline V gene are MNHEY and SVGAGI. The CDR3 consists of 16 residues. Trimming took 2 bases from V and 7 from J; bases not matched to a gene: 13. Here the CDR3 reads CASSYAGGRLVGEQYF. The CDR3, as DNA: TGTGCCAGCAGTTACGCGGGCGGGAGGCTTGTTGGGGAGCAGTACTTC.

The chain joins TRBV28 to TRBJ1-2; a weak D match, TRBD1 (5 bases). The CDR3 extends over 17 amino acids. Germline V lookup: CDR1 MDHEN, CDR2 SYDVKM. V dropped 5 bases and J dropped 3 bases, with 22 bases sitting between them. The CDR3 DNA reads TGTGCCAGCAGTCCATTAGGAGGGCAGGGCCTATACTATGGCTACACCTTC. Translation gives CASSPLGGQGLYYGYTF.

CDR3 nucleotides: TGTGCCAGCAGTTTCCAGGGACAGGGGGCCCACGAGCAGTACTTC. Residues: CASSFQGQGAHEQYF. J is TRBJ2-7 and V is TRBV27; 12 positions agree with TRBD1. The CDR3 length is 15 residues. Per the germline V gene, CDR1 is MNHEY and CDR2 is SMNVEV (reference sequence). Trimming at V came to 3 bases and at J to 5 bases, leaving 5 bases not matched to a gene.

CDR3 sequence reads: CASTRGGSGYEQYF. The CDR3 DNA reads as TGTGCCAGCACCCGCGGAGGGAGTGGCTACGAGCAGTACTTC. This chain uses TRBV11-2 with TRBJ2-7; a possible D gene is TRBD2 (6 bases). The V and J ends lost 7 bases and 3 bases respectively, with 16 bases between them. Germline V gene data show CDR1 as SGHAT and CDR2 as FQNNGV. This CDR3 spans 14 amino acids.

The chain couples TRBV29-1 to TRBJ1-1; D is possibly TRBD1 (6 bases). Per germline, CDR1 SQVTM and CDR2 ANQGSEA. V dropped 6 bases and J dropped 2 bases, with 10 bases sitting between them. The CDR3 covers 12 residues. The CDR3 DNA sequence: TGCAGCGTCTCGGACAGAAACACTGAAGCTTTCTTT. It yields the protein CSVSDRNTEAFF.

The V gene is TRBV15, the J gene TRBJ1-2; 9 bases match TRBD1. Germline CDR1 reads LNHNV; CDR2 reads YYDKDF (reference sequence). V shed 5 bases, J shed 0 bases, and the junction held 19 bases outside the gene matches. The CDR3 extends over 20 amino acids. Written as DNA, the CDR3 is TGTGCCACCAGCGCAGTCCTACAGGGGGCGAATCCCTTTTCTAACTATGGCTACACCTTC. This gives the protein CATSAVLQGANPFSNYGYTF.